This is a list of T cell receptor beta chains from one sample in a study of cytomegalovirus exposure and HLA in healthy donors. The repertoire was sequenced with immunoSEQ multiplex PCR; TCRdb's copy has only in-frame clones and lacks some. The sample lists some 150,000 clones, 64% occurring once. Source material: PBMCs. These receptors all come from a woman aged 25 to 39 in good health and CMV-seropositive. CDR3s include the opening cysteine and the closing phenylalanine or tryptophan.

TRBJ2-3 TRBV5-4 CASSLGWSNTDTQYF
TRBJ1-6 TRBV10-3 CAIRDTTASHDNSPLHF
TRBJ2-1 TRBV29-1 CSALGAYNEQFF
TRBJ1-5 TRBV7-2 CASSPGRGKYSNQPQHF
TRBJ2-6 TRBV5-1 CASSLGGSGANVLTF
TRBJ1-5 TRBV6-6 CASSYPPGYSNQPQHF
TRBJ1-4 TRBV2 CASSESSEKLFF
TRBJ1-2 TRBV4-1 CASSQRAEDGYTF
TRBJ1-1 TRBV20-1 CSARPQGFAFF
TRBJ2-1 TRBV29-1 CSVAQGAPNEQFF
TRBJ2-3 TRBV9 CASSVRPRGTDTQYF
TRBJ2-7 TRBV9 CASSVGEGATYEQYF
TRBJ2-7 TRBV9 CASSVSGASSYEQYF
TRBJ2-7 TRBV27 CASSLTSGIYEQYF
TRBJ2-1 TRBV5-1 CASSLGLGFGEQFF
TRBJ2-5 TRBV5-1 CASSLGPGQETQYF
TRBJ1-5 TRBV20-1 CSAHGTPEHF
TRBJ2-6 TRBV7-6 CASSLALRDSYSGANVLTF
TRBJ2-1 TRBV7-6 CASSLQVGAHEQFF
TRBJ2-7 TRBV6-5 CASSAGGGSIDEQYF
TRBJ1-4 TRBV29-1 CSGSGGNEKLFF
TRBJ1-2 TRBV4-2 CASSQDRGRGYTF
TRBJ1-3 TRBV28 CASSRGLTKPSSGNTIYF
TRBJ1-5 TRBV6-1 CASIELRGRGYNNQPQHF
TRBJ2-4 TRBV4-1 CASSQGRDSGTSEKNIQYF
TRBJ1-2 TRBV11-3 CASSLTGNGYTF
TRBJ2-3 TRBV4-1 CASSLFWSGSDTQYF
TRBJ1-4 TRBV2 CASSGMPGEWGGEKLFF
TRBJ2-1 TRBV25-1 CASRQFGSSSYNEQFF
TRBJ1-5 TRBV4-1 CASSQFRDRGSQPQHF
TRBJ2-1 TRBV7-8 CASSIRPWREEVQFF
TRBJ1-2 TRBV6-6 CASFTPIANYGYTF
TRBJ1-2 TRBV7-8 CASSLNDRGKGGYTF
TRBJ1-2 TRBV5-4 CASKDLEQGLIYGYTF
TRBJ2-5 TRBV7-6 CASSSRGLQETQYF
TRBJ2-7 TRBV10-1 CASGSGRVNEQYF
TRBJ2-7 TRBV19 CASSEGYEQYF
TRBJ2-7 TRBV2 CASSGSLQGVEQYF
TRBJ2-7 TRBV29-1 CSASGTSASYEQYF
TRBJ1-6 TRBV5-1 CASSPTDLFTSPLHF
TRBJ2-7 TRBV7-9 CASSSLYEQYF
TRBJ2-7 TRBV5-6 CASSRPGQGEQYF
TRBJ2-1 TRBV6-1 CASSEAGAGSSYNEQFF
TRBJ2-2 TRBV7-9 CASSLSLGGELFF
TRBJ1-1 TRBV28 CASSFKVVTTEAFF
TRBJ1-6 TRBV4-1 CASSQDRGQGNSPLHF
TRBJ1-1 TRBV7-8 CASTRAPGQGRSNTEAFF
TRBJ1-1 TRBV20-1 CSARDQGRTFF
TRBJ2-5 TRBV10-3 CAISQPGHEETQYF
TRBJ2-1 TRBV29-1 CSVANPSGRAYNEQFF
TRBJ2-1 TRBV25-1 CASTGTSGRWSYNEQFF
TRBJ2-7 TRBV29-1 CLDRDSDLYEQYF
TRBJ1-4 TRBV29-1 CSAWGGEEKLFF